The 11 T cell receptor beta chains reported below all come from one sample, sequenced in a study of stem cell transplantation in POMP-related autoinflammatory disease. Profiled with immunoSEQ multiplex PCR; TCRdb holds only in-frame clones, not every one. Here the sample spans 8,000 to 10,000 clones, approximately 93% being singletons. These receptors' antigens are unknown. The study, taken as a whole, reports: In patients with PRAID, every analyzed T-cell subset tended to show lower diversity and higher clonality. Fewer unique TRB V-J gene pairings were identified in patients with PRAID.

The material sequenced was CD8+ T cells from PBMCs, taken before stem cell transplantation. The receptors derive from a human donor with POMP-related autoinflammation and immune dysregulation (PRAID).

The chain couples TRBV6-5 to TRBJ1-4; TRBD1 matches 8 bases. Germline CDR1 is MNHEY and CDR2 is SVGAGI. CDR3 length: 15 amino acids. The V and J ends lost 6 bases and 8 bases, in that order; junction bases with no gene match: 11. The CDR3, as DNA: TGTGCCAGCAGCCAATTCATTACAGGGGGAGAAAAACTGTTTTTT. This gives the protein CASSQFITGGEKLFF.

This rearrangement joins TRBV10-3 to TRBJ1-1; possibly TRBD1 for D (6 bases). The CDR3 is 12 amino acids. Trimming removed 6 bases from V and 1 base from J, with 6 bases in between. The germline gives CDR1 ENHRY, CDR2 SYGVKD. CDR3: CAIRQGNTEAFF. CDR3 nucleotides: TGTGCCATCAGACAGGGGAACACTGAAGCTTTCTTT.

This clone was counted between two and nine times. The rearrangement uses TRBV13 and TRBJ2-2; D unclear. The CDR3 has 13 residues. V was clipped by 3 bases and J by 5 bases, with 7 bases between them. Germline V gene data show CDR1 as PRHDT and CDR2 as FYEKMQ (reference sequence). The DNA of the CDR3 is TGTGCCAGCAGCTTTCGGATGACCGGGGAGCTGTTTTTT. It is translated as CASSFRMTGELFF.

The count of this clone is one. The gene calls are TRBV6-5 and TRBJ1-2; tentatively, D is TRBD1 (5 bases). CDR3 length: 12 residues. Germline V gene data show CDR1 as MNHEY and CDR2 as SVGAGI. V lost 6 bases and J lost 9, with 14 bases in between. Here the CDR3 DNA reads TGTGCCAGCAGCTCCGGGGGGAGAAGCTACACCTTC. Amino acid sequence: CASSSGGRSYTF.

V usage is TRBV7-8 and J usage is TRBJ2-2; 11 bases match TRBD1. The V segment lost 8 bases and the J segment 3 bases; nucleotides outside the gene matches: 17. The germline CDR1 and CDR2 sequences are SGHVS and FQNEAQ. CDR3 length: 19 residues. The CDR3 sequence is CASPRSLTGQGADTGELFF. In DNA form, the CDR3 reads TGTGCCAGCCCCCGCAGCTTAACCGGACAGGGGGCTGACACCGGGGAGCTGTTTTTT.

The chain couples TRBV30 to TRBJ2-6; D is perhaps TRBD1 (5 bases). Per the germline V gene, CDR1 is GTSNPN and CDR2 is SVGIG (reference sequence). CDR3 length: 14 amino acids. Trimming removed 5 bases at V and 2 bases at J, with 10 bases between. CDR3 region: CAWGVGPGANVLTF. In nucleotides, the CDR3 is TGTGCCTGGGGGGTGGGGCCTGGGGCCAACGTCCTGACTTTC. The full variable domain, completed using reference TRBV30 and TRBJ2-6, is SQTIHQWPATLVQPVGSPLSLECTVEGTSNPNLYWYRQAAGRGLQLLFYSVGIGQISSEVPQNLSASRPQDRQFILSSKKLLLSDSGFYLCAWGVGPGANVLTFGAGSRLTVL.

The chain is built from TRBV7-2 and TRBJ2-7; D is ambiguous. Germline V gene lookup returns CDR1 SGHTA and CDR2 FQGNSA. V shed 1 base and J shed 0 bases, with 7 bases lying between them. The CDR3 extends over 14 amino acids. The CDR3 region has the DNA TGTGCCAGCAGCTTAGTTACCAGCTCCTACGAGCAGTACTTC. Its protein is CASSLVTSSYEQYF.

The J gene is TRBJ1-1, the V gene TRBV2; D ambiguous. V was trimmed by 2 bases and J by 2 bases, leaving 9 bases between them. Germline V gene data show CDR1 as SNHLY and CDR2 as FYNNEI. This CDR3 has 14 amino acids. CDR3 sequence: CASSEPKINTEAFF. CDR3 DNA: TGTGCCAGCAGTGAACCCAAAATAAACACTGAAGCTTTCTTT. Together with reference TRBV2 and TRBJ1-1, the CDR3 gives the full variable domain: EPEVTQTPSHQVTQMGQEVILRCVPISNHLYFYWYRQILGQKVEFLVSFYNNEISEKSEIFDDQFSVERPDGSNFTLKIRSTKLEDSAMYFCASSEPKINTEAFFGQGTRLTVV.

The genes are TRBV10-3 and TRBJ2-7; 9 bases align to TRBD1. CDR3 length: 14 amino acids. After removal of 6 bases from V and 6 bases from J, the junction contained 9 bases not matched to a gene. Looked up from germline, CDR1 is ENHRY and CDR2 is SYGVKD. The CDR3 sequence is CAISWTGVRIEQYF. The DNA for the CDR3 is TGTGCCATCAGCTGGACAGGGGTAAGAATCGAGCAGTACTTC.

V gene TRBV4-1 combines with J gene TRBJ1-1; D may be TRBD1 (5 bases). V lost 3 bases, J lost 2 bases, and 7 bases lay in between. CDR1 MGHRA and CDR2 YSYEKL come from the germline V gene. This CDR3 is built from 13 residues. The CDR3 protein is CASSQTVNTEAFF. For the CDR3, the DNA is TGCGCCAGCAGCCAGACAGTAAACACTGAAGCTTTCTTT.

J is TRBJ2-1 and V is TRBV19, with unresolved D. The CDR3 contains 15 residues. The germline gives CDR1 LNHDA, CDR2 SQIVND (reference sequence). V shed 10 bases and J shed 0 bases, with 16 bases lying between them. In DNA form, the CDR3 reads TGTGCCACCGACGACGGGCCGAGCTCCTACAATGAGCAGTTCTTC. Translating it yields CATDDGPSSYNEQFF.